This T cell receptor (beta chain) comes out of a study of cytomegalovirus exposure and HLA in healthy donors. Both 60 Vbeta primers and 13 Jbeta primers went into the PCR. Here immunoSEQ multiplex PCR was the method, and the copy in TCRdb shows in-frame clones only, minus some. This table holds fewer than 85,000 clones, around 76% found once. Only one count was recorded for this clone. Its antigen is currently unknown. Study conclusions and caveats: Usually a TCR sequence was rare, but some public TCRs were found in many donors. Reported performance of the classifier showed diagnosis of cytomegalovirus status with high specificity and sensitivity.

V was clipped by 5 bases and J by 4 bases, with 9 bases between them. In germline, CDR1 is MNHNY, CDR2 SVGAGI (reference sequence). The CDR3 has 12 amino acids. Input material: PBMCs. This chain uses TRBV6-6 with TRBJ2-7; D ambiguous. The origin of this receptor is a male donor in good health and CMV-seropositive. In nucleotides, the CDR3 is TGTGCCAGCAGTGACCCGAGGTACGAGCAGTACTTC. This translates into CASSDPRYEQYF.